The TCR beta chain under discussion was sequenced for a study of T cells in Graves' hyperthyroidism and ophthalmopathy. In the study overall: Any treatment followed the collection of peripheral blood at initial diagnosis.

Findings of the study overall: Blood shared most expanded thyroid clonotypes above 0.001. The model predicted ophthalmopathy a median around 6 months before onset.

Regions amplified from RNA transcripts were the TCR beta CDR3 regions. HTBI primers drove first-round RT-PCR of the TCR CDR3. Each CDR3 protein is one row after TCRdb ran MiXCR on the multiplex PCR reads. Among about 410,000 distinct CDR3 sequences listed, roughly 14% were seen once. Comments on this clonotype: What it binds is unknown.

The CDR3 is made up of 12 amino acids. Per the germline V gene, CDR1 is SQVTM and CDR2 is ANQGSEA. This chain joins TRBV29-1 and TRBJ2-4; TRBD1 agrees at 9 bases. The receptor's source is a man in his late teens or twenties with Graves' ophthalmopathy. The sequenced sample consisted of blood. The chain's CDR3 is CNLQGAFHIQYF. Written as DNA, the CDR3 is TGCAACCTACAGGGGGCGTTTCACATTCAGTACTTC. Full variable domain (rest looked up from reference TRBV29-1 and TRBJ2-4): SAVISQKPSRDICQRGTSLTIQCQVDSQVTMMFWYRQQPGQSLTLIATANQGSEATYESGFVIDKFPISRPNLTFSTLTVSNMSPEDSSIYLCNLQGAFHIQYFGAGTRLSVL.